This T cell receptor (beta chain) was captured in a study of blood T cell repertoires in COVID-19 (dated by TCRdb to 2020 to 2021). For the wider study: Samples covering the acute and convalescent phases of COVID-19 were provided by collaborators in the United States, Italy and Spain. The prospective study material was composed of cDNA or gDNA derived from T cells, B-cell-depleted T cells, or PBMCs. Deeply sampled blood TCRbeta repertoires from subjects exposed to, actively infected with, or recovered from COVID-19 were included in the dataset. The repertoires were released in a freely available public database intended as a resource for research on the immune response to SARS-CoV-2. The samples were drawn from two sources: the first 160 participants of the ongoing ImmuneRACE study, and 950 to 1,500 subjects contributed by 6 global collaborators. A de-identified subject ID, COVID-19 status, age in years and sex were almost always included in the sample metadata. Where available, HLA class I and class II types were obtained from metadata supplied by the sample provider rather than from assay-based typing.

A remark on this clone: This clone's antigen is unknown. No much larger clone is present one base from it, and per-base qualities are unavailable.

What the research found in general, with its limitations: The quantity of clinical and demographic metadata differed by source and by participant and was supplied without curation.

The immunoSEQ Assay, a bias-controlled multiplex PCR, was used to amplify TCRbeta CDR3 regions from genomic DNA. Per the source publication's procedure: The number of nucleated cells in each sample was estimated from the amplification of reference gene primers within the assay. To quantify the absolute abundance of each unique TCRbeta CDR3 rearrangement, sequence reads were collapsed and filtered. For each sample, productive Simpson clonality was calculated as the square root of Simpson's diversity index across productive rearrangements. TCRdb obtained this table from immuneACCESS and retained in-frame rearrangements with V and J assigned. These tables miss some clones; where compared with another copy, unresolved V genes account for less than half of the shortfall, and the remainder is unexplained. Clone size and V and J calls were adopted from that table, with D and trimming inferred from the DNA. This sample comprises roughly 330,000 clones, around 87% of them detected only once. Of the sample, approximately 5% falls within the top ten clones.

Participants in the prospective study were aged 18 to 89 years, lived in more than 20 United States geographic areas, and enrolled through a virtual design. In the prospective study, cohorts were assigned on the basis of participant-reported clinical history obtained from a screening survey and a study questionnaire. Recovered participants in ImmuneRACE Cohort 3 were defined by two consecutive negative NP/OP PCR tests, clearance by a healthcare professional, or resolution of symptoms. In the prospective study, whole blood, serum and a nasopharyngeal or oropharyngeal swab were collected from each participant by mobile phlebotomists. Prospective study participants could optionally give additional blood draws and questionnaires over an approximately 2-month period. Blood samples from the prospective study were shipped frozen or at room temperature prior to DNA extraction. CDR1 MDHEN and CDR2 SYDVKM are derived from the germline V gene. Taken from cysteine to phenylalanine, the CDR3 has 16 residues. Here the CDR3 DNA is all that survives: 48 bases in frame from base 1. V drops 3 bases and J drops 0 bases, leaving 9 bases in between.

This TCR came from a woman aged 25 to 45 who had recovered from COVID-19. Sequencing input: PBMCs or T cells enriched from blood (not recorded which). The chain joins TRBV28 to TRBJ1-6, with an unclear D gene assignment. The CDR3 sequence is CASSFGPGSYNSPLHF. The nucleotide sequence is TGTGCCAGCAGTTTTGGTCCGGGCTCCTATAATTCACCCCTCCACTTT.